The present T cell receptor (beta chain) was sequenced within a study of cytomegalovirus exposure and HLA in healthy donors. Sequenced by immunoSEQ multiplex PCR; TCRdb stores in-frame clones only, minus some. Among 150,000 to 180,000 clones, about 86% were seen once, and the ten largest hold 2% to 2.5%. Donors came from a validation cohort of over a hundred subjects, distinct from the first 666-subject cohort. Germline-derived CDR1 and CDR2 are MDHEN and SYDVKM. CDR3 length: 21 amino acids. Trimming cost V 2 bases and J 3 bases; bases outside gene matches: 19. The sequencing sample was made of PBMCs. The V call is TRBV28, the J call TRBJ2-1; 10 nucleotides line up with TRBD2. The TCR comes from a human donor in good health. In DNA, the CDR3 is TGTGCCAGCAGTTTAGGAAGGGCTAGCGGGAGCAAAAACCATAACTACAATGAGCAGTTCTTC. It codes for CASSLGRASGSKNHNYNEQFF.